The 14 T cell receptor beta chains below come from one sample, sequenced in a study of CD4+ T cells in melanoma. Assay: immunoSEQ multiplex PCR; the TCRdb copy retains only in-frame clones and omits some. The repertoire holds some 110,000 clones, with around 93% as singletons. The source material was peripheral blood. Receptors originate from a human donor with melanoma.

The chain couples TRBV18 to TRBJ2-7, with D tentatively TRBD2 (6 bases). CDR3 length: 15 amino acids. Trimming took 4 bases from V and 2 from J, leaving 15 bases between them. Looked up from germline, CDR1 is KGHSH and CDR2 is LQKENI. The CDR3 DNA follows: TGTGCCAGCTCACTAGCTAGCGCCTATCCCTACGAGCAGTACTTC. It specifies CASSLASAYPYEQYF. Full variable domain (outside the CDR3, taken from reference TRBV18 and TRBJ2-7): NAGVMQNPRHLVRRRGQEARLRCSPMKGHSHVYWYRQLPEEGLKFMVYLQKENIIDESGMPKERFSAEFPKEGPSILRIQQVVRGDSAAYFCASSLASAYPYEQYFGPGTRLTVT.

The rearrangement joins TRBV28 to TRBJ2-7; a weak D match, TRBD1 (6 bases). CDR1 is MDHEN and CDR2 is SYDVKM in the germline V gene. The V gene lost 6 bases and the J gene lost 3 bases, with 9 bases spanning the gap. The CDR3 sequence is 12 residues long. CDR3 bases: TGTGCCAGCAGAGGGACACACTACGAGCAGTACTTC. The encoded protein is CASRGTHYEQYF.

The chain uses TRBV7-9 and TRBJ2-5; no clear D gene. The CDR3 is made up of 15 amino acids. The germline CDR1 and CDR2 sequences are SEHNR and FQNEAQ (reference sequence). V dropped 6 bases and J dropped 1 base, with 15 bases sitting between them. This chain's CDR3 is CASSSLRHAQETQYF. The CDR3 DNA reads TGTGCCAGCAGTTCCCTGCGTCATGCCCAAGAGACCCAGTACTTC. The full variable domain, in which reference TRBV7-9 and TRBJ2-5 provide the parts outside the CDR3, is DTGVSQNPRHKITKRGQNVTFRCDPISEHNRLYWYRQTLGQGPEFLTYFQNEAQLEKSRLLSDRFSAERPKGSFSTLEIQRTEQGDSAMYLCASSSLRHAQETQYFGPGTRLLVL.

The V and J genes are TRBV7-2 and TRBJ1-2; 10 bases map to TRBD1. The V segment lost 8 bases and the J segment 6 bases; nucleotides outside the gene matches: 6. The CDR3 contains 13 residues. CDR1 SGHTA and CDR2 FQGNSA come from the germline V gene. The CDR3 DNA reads TGTGCCAGCGCACCGGACAGGGGGAATGGCTACACCTTC. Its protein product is CASAPDRGNGYTF.

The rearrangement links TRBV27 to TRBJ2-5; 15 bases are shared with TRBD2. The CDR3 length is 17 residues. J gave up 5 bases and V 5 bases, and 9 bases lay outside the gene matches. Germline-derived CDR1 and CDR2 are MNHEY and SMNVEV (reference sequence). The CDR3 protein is CASSRGLAGGESETQYF. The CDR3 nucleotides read TGTGCCAGCAGTAGGGGACTAGCGGGAGGTGAATCGGAGACCCAGTACTTC.

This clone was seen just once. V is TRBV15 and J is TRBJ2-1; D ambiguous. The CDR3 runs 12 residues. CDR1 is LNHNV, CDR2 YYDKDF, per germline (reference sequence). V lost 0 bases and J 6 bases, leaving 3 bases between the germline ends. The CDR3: CATSRDSNEQFF. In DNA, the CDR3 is TGTGCCACCAGCAGAGATTCCAATGAGCAGTTCTTC.

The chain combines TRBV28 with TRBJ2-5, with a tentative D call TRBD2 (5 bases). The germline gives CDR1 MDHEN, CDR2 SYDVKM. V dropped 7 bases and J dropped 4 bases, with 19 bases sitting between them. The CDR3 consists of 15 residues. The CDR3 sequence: CASTPSLDFAETQYF. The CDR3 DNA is TGTGCCAGCACCCCTAGTCTGGACTTTGCAGAGACCCAGTACTTC.

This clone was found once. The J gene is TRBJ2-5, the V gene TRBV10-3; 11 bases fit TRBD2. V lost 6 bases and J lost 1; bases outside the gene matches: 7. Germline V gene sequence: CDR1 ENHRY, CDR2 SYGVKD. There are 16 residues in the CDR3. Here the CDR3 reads CAISTPSGGLQETQYF. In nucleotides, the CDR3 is TGTGCCATCAGCACTCCTAGCGGGGGGCTCCAAGAGACCCAGTACTTC.

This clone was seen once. This chain's CDR3 is CASTPVGMITSTDTQYF. The CDR3 DNA sequence: TGTGCCAGTACCCCCGTGGGTATGATCACTAGCACAGATACGCAGTATTTT. The chain recombines TRBV19 with TRBJ2-3; the D is unclear. Trimming stripped 7 bases from V and 0 bases from J, with 20 bases between. Germline CDR1 is LNHDA and CDR2 is SQIVND (reference sequence). The CDR3 loop spans 17 amino acids.

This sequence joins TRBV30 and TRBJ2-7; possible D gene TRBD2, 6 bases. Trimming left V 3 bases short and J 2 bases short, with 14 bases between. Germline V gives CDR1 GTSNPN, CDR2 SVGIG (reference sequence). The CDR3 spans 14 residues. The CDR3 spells CAWRGLRNAYEQYF. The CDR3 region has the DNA TGTGCCTGGAGGGGACTCAGGAACGCCTACGAGCAGTACTTC.

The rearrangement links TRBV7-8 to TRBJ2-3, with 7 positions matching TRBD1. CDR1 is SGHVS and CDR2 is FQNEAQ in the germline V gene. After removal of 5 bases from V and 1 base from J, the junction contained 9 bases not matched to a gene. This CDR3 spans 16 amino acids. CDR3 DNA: TGTGCCAGCAGCGGCGACAGGGCACTGGGCACAGATACGCAGTATTTT. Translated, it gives CASSGDRALGTDTQYF.

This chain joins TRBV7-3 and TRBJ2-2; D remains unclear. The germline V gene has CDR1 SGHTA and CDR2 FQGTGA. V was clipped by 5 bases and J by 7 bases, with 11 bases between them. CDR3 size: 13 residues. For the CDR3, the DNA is TGTGCCAGCAGCCTGCAGATTATCGGGGAGCTGTTTTTT. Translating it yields CASSLQIIGELFF.

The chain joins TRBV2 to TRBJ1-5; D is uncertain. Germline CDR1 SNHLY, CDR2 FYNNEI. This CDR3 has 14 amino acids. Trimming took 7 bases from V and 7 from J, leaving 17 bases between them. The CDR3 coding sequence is TGTGCCAGCACCCCTGGGGTTGAGGGCCAGCCCCAGCATTTT. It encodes CASTPGVEGQPQHF.

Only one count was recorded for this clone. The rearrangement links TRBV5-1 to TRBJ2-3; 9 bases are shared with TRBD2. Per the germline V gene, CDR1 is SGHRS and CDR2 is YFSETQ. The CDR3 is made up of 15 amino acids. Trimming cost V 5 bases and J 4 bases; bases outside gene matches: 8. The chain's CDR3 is CASRLAGLVADTQYF. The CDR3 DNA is TGCGCCAGCAGGCTAGCGGGGTTGGTCGCAGATACGCAGTATTTT.